Presented here are 7 T cell receptor beta chains from one specimen sequenced in a study of beta chain features in type 1 diabetes. Study-wide results and caveats: For Type 1 diabetes patients, all four CD4+ subsets carried TCRB CDR3s that were moderately but significantly shorter.

The antigens of these receptors remain unknown. Sequenced material consisted of expressed TCRB transcripts (all of the isolated RNA was reverse transcribed). Generated by immunoSEQ multiplex PCR, the TCRdb table keeps only in-frame clones and is missing some. The table lists over 150,000 clones, about 7.8% of them singletons. Sequenced input: central memory CD4+ T cells from blood. The receptor source for this set is a woman in her thirties or forties with type 1 diabetes.

In this sample, this clone turned up a few times. The chain links TRBV13 to TRBJ1-1; weak D call: TRBD1 (5 bases). The germline V and J ends were trimmed by 5 bases and 3 bases, with 10 bases remaining between them. The CDR3 has 13 amino acids. CDR1 and CDR2 (germline): PRHDT, FYEKMQ (reference sequence). The CDR3 loop is CASSRLGDTEAFF. The CDR3 coding sequence is TGTGCCAGCAGCCGACTAGGGGACACTGAAGCTTTCTTT.

This clone was seen more than once but under ten times. The rearrangement joins TRBV28 to TRBJ1-3; no firm D call. Germline-derived CDR1 and CDR2 are MDHEN and SYDVKM. The CDR3 is 16 residues long. V dropped 5 bases and J dropped 0 bases, with 14 bases sitting between them. CDR3 region: CASSLALGSSGNTIYF. The CDR3 DNA follows: TGTGCCAGCAGTCTGGCCCTGGGGAGCTCTGGAAACACCATATATTTT.

V is TRBV28 and J is TRBJ1-4, with D uncertain. Per the germline V gene, CDR1 is MDHEN and CDR2 is SYDVKM. The CDR3 has 14 amino acids. Trimming took off 2 bases at V and 8 bases at J, with 12 bases between the two ends. CDR3 sequence (DNA): TGTGCCAGCAGTTTACGGGCGGGAGGGGAAAAACTGTTTTTT. This encodes CASSLRAGGEKLFF.

V usage is TRBV6-6 and J usage is TRBJ1-1; TRBD1 agrees at 8 bases. CDR1 is MNHNY, CDR2 SVGAGI, per germline (reference sequence). CDR3 size: 14 residues. V was pared by 7 bases and J by 7 bases, with 11 bases of the junction left unmatched. DNA of the CDR3: TGTGCCAGCACTATCCGGACAGGGCGGAGTGAAGCTTTCTTT. It encodes CASTIRTGRSEAFF.

There are a few counts of this clone. CDR3 DNA: TGCGCCAGCAGCTTGGGGGAGACCCCCTACAATGAGCAGTTCTTC. It yields the protein CASSLGETPYNEQFF. This chain connects TRBV5-1 to TRBJ2-1, with D tentatively TRBD2 (5 bases). This CDR3 is built from 15 residues. Germline lookup yields CDR1 SGHRS and CDR2 YFSETQ. V was pared by 0 bases and J by 2 bases, with 9 bases between.

This clone was recorded a few times. The J gene is TRBJ2-3, the V gene TRBV5-1; 8 bases align to TRBD2. The CDR3 is 15 residues long. Germline CDR1 is SGHRS and CDR2 is YFSETQ. Unmatched junction bases numbered 5, after V lost 3 bases and J lost 2 bases. The chain's CDR3 is CASSWTSSYTDTQYF. The CDR3 nucleotides read TGCGCCAGCAGCTGGACTAGCAGCTACACAGATACGCAGTATTTT.

The V call is TRBV29-1, the J call TRBJ2-1; 7 bases map to TRBD1. V was pared by 4 bases and J by 5 bases, with 5 bases of the junction left unmatched. The CDR3 is 13 residues long. Germline lookup yields CDR1 SQVTM and CDR2 ANQGSEA. CDR3 loop: CSVAGTANNEQFF. The CDR3, as DNA: TGCAGCGTTGCCGGGACAGCTAACAATGAGCAGTTCTTC.